A single sample gave rise to the 25 T cell receptor beta chains below, sequenced in a study of OX40 agonist ivuxolimab in advanced cancers. TCRdb keeps only in-frame clones here, not all; method: immunoSEQ multiplex PCR. Altogether some 73,000 clones are present, about 86% being singletons, with the ten largest covering 0.85% to 1%. The sequencing here drew on CD4+ or CD8+ T cells sorted from blood, taken in a trial of the OX40 agonist ivuxolimab. All receptors come from an adult with an advanced solid tumor such as melanoma, head and neck, liver or kidney cancer.

With regard to this clone: This sample also contains other DNA sequences that code for the same CDR3. This sequence joins TRBV18 and TRBJ2-3, with TRBD1 identical over 9 bases. After removal of 4 bases from V and 2 bases from J, the junction contained 1 base not matched to a gene. Germline V gives CDR1 KGHSH, CDR2 LQKENI. The CDR3 totals 14 residues. CDR3 sequence reads: CASSRQGVTDTQYF. The CDR3 bases are TGTGCCAGCTCACGACAGGGGGTCACAGATACGCAGTATTTT.

The V call is TRBV10-3, the J call TRBJ1-2; a weak D match, TRBD1 (6 bases). This CDR3 region has 14 residues. Germline-derived CDR1 and CDR2 are ENHRY and SYGVKD. Deletions cut 4 bases from V and 2 bases from J, with 11 bases between. CDR3 region: CAISADRMNYGYTF. Written as DNA, the CDR3 is TGTGCCATCAGTGCAGACAGGATGAACTATGGCTACACCTTC.

The V and J genes are TRBV6-4 and TRBJ2-7, with D hard to call. The CDR3 runs to 14 residues. Germline loops: CDR1 MRHNA, CDR2 SNTAGT. Trimming cost V 5 bases and J 0 bases, with 11 bases left between them. CDR3 sequence reads: CASSPDLSSYEQYF. The DNA for the CDR3 is TGTGCCAGCAGTCCAGACCTTAGCTCCTACGAGCAGTACTTC.

The chain's CDR3 is CASSPLRAQGTEAFF. The CDR3 DNA sequence: TGTGCCAGTAGTCCGCTTCGGGCACAGGGCACTGAAGCTTTCTTT. The chain is built from TRBV14 and TRBJ1-1; TRBD1 might be the D (6 bases). This CDR3 is 15 amino acids long. V was cut by 9 bases and J by 4 bases, with 21 bases left in between. Germline loops: CDR1 SGHDN, CDR2 FVKESK.

The chain has TRBV28 and TRBJ2-7; D call uncertain. Trimming left V 4 bases short and J 0 bases short, with 13 bases between. The length of the CDR3 is 15 residues. Germline loops: CDR1 MDHEN, CDR2 SYDVKM. This CDR3 is CASSSPGANSYEQYF. In nucleotides, the CDR3 is TGTGCCAGCAGTTCCCCAGGAGCCAACTCCTACGAGCAGTACTTC.

This clone was counted between two and nine times. CDR3: CASSYGQGVPYEQYF. CDR3 bases: TGTGCCAGCAGTTACGGACAGGGAGTCCCCTACGAGCAGTACTTC. The rearrangement joins TRBV6-5 to TRBJ2-7; 8 bases fit TRBD1. Germline loops: CDR1 MNHEY, CDR2 SVGAGI. CDR3 size: 15 residues. V shed 2 bases and J 2 bases; nucleotides not matched to a gene: 5.

This chain links TRBV4-1 with TRBJ2-5, with D unresolved. Trimming took off 6 bases at V and 5 bases at J, with 10 bases between the two ends. Germline-derived CDR1 and CDR2 are MGHRA and YSYEKL. The CDR3 runs to 12 residues. The CDR3 DNA reads as TGCGCCAGCAGTCTGGACGGGGAGACCCAGTACTTC. It specifies CASSLDGETQYF.

This chain uses TRBV9 with TRBJ1-1; 7 bases fit TRBD1. The CDR3 covers 14 residues. The V gene's germline CDR1 is SGDLS and CDR2 YYNGEE. The V and J ends lost 4 bases and 5 bases, in that order; junction bases with no gene match: 8. In DNA form, the CDR3 reads TGTGCCAGCAGCAAAGGGGGCGCCGGGACTGAAGCTTTCTTT. This codes for CASSKGGAGTEAFF.

J is TRBJ1-2 and V is TRBV18; TRBD1 matches at 7 bases. V gave up 6 bases and J gave up 8 bases; unmatched junction bases: 9. The CDR3 is 13 amino acids. Germline values: CDR1 KGHSH, CDR2 LQKENI. CDR3 nucleotides: TGTGCCAGCTCGCTGGGACAGCAGGGGGGCTACACCTTC. Its translation is CASSLGQQGGYTF. Variable domain in full (rest from reference TRBV18 and TRBJ1-2): NAGVMQNPRHLVRRRGQEARLRCSPMKGHSHVYWYRQLPEEGLKFMVYLQKENIIDESGMPKERFSAEFPKEGPSILRIQQVVRGDSAAYFCASSLGQQGGYTFGSGTRLTVV.

The CDR3, as DNA: TGTGCCAGCAGCTTAGATCCCGAGCGGGGGTACCAAGAGACCCAGTACTTC. Translated: CASSLDPERGYQETQYF. The J gene is TRBJ2-5, the V gene TRBV11-2; TRBD2 matches 8 bases. The CDR3 has 17 amino acids. Germline V gene data show CDR1 as SGHAT and CDR2 as FQNNGV. With 0 bases clipped from V and 0 bases from J, the junction kept 6 bases outside the gene matches. The variable domain in full, with the rest retrieved from reference TRBV11-2 and TRBJ2-5, is EAGVAQSPRYKIIEKRQSVAFWCNPISGHATLYWYQQILGQGPKLLIQFQNNGVVDDSQLPKDRFSAERLKGVDSTLKIQPAKLEDSAVYLCASSLDPERGYQETQYFGPGTRLLVL.

The gene calls are TRBV30 and TRBJ1-1; D call uncertain. The CDR3 extends over 13 amino acids. Germline lookup yields CDR1 GTSNPN and CDR2 SVGIG (reference sequence). The CDR3 DNA reads as TGTGCGCGGAAGGGCGTGGCGAACACTGAAGCTTTCTTT. It specifies CARKGVANTEAFF.

V gene TRBV10-3 combines with J gene TRBJ1-2; D is unclear. In germline, CDR1 is ENHRY, CDR2 SYGVKD. The CDR3 has 8 residues. The CDR3 nucleotides read TGTACCCCACGTTGCTACACCTTC. It yields the protein CTPRCYTF.

In its sample, this clone was seen once. This rearrangement joins TRBV7-2 to TRBJ1-4; 7 nucleotides align to TRBD1. This CDR3 spans 14 amino acids. V shed 3 bases and J 8 bases; nucleotides not matched to a gene: 6. The germline gives CDR1 SGHTA, CDR2 FQGNSA. The CDR3, as DNA: TGTGCCAGCAGCTTGGGTAGGGGGCAAGAAAAACTGTTTTTT. Protein product: CASSLGRGQEKLFF.

The chain combines TRBV11-3 with TRBJ2-4; D perhaps matches TRBD1 (6 bases). The length of the CDR3 is 15 residues. V shed 1 base and J shed 0 bases, with 7 bases lying between them. CDR1 is SGHNT, CDR2 YENEEA, per germline. CDR3 DNA: TGTGCCAGCAGCTTAGGAGGGGGAGCCAAAAACATTCAGTACTTC. Translated, it gives CASSLGGGAKNIQYF.

The chain joins TRBV7-2 to TRBJ2-7; no clear D. Germline V gene data show CDR1 as SGHTA and CDR2 as FQGNSA. V dropped 5 bases and J dropped 0 bases, with 17 bases sitting between them. This CDR3 spans 16 amino acids. This CDR3 reads CASSPVWSRASYEQYF. Written as DNA, the CDR3 is TGTGCCAGCAGCCCTGTTTGGTCCCGGGCCTCCTACGAGCAGTACTTC.

The rearrangement joins TRBV7-8 to TRBJ2-2; a weak D match, TRBD1 (5 bases). Germline CDR1 SGHVS, CDR2 FQNEAQ. The CDR3 runs 15 residues. V dropped 3 bases and J dropped 1 base, with 9 bases sitting between them. The CDR3 bases are TGTGCCAGCAGCTTGGCCAGGGTGAACACCGGGGAGCTGTTTTTT. Translating it yields CASSLARVNTGELFF.

J is TRBJ2-7 and V is TRBV18; D may be TRBD1 (5 bases). V was clipped by 3 bases and J by 5 bases, with 11 bases between them. The CDR3 extends over 13 amino acids. Germline V gives CDR1 KGHSH, CDR2 LQKENI. In DNA form, the CDR3 reads TGTGCCAGCTCACCCAGGGTTCAGGACGAGCAGTACTTC. Translation: CASSPRVQDEQYF.

The chain couples TRBV9 to TRBJ2-7; 9 positions match TRBD2. Germline V gene lookup returns CDR1 SGDLS and CDR2 YYNGEE. V lost 3 bases and J lost 3; bases outside the gene matches: 7. CDR3 length: 15 residues. The CDR3 region has the DNA TGTGCCAGCAGCGCCGAGGGTAGCGGGAGCTACGAGCAGTACTTC. It codes for CASSAEGSGSYEQYF. Full variable domain (remainder filled in from reference TRBV9 and TRBJ2-7): DSGVTQTPKHLITATGQRVTLRCSPRSGDLSVYWYQQSLDQGLQFLIQYYNGEERAKGNILERFSAQQFPDLHSELNLSSLELGDSALYFCASSAEGSGSYEQYFGPGTRLTVT.

This clone was recorded only once. This chain links TRBV18 with TRBJ1-2, with TRBD1 as a possible D gene (5 bases). With 2 bases removed from V and 6 bases from J, the gap between germline ends came to 19 bases. The CDR3 covers 16 residues. Per germline, CDR1 KGHSH and CDR2 LQKENI. In nucleotides, the CDR3 is TGTGCCAGCTCACCAACGGAGATCCGGGGGGAAAATGGCTACACCTTC. Translation gives CASSPTEIRGENGYTF.

This chain uses TRBV29-1 with TRBJ1-1; perhaps TRBD1 as D (6 bases). V lost 7 bases and J lost 7, with 19 bases in between. CDR1 and CDR2 (germline): SQVTM, ANQGSEA. This CDR3 is built from 13 residues. In DNA form, the CDR3 reads TGCAGCGGTTTACAGGGTCGTGGTAATGAAGCTTTCTTT. It yields the protein CSGLQGRGNEAFF.

V and J are TRBV7-8 and TRBJ2-3; D ambiguous. V shed 1 base and J shed 2 bases, with 4 bases lying between them. Looked up from germline, CDR1 is SGHVS and CDR2 is FQNEAQ. The length of the CDR3 is 13 residues. The CDR3 bases are TGTGCCAGCAGCTTAGGGATCACAGATACGCAGTATTTT. It specifies CASSLGITDTQYF.

V usage is TRBV28 and J usage is TRBJ1-2, with TRBD1 as a possible D gene (5 bases). V was clipped by 6 bases and J by 3 bases, with 5 bases between them. CDR1 MDHEN and CDR2 SYDVKM come from the germline V gene. The CDR3 has 11 residues. The CDR3 sequence is CASRQDYGYTF. The CDR3 DNA reads TGTGCCAGCAGACAGGACTATGGCTACACCTTC.

The chain carries TRBV28 and TRBJ1-3, with D possibly being TRBD1 (6 bases). This CDR3 is 16 amino acids long. Trimming took off 10 bases at V and 0 bases at J, with 19 bases between the two ends. Germline V CDR1 and CDR2: MDHEN, SYDVKM. The CDR3 protein is CATSPGGGLSGNTIYF. Here the CDR3 DNA reads TGTGCCACCAGCCCAGGCGGGGGGCTCTCTGGAAACACCATATATTTT.

V usage is TRBV7-2 and J usage is TRBJ1-1, with D possibly matching TRBD1 (5 bases). V was clipped by 0 bases and J by 1 base, with 12 bases between them. The germline V gene encodes CDR1 SGHTA and CDR2 FQGNSA. This CDR3 comprises 16 residues. CDR3 in DNA: TGTGCCAGCAGCTTAGCCCCCGGGGGGGGGAACACTGAAGCTTTCTTT. Protein product: CASSLAPGGGNTEAFF. Looking up the rest from reference TRBV7-2 and TRBJ1-1 gives the full variable domain: GAGVSQSPSNKVTEKGKDVELRCDPISGHTALYWYRQSLGQGLEFLIYFQGNSAPDKSGLPSDRFSAERTGGSVSTLTIQRTQQEDSAVYLCASSLAPGGGNTEAFFGQGTRLTVV.

The chain links TRBV5-1 to TRBJ2-1; 7 bases align to TRBD1. Germline trimming cut 4 bases from V and 5 bases from J; bases unmatched to any gene: 6. Germline assignment: CDR1 SGHRS and CDR2 YFSETQ. The CDR3 extends over 14 amino acids. The CDR3 reads CASSPGQNNNEQFF. The CDR3 bases are TGCGCCAGCAGCCCGGGACAGAACAACAATGAGCAGTTCTTC.